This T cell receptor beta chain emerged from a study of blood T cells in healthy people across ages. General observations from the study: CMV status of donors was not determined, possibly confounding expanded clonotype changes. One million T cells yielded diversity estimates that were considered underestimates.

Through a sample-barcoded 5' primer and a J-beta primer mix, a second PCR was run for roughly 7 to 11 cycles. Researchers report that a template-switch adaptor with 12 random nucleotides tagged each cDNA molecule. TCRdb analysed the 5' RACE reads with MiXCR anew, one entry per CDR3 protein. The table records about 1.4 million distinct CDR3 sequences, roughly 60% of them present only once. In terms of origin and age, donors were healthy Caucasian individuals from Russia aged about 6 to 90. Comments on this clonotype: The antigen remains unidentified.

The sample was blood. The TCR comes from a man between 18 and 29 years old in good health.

The CDR3 region is CASSQGADYGYTF. DNA of the CDR3: TGTGCCAGCAGCCAGGGGGCCGACTATGGCTACACCTTC. This sequence joins TRBV2 and TRBJ1-2, with 8 bases that match TRBD1. The length of the CDR3 is 13 residues. The junction had 3 bases not matched to a gene; V was cut back by 6 bases and J by 3 bases. Germline CDR1 SNHLY, CDR2 FYNNEI.